This T cell receptor beta chain was captured in a study of early T cells in non-severe SARS-CoV-2 infection. Study observations and caveats: There was a bias toward anti-spike CD8 responses in VDJdb matching, which missed private and CD4 specificities.

Researchers attached unique molecular identifiers to individual cDNA molecules. TCRdb reprocessed the 5' RACE reads with MiXCR, giving one entry per CDR3 protein. Seen here are about 87,000 distinct CDR3 sequences, less than 15% observed once, and the top ten hold 5% to 7.5%. The CDR3 runs to 13 residues. Trimming took 5 bases from V and 7 from J, leaving 14 bases between them. This clonotype was detected a few times. Its specificity is unknown. Sequencing used whole blood. J is TRBJ2-5 and V is TRBV12-3 or TRBV12-4; the D gene is possibly TRBD1 (6 bases). The sequence was obtained from an adult who was a healthcare worker with PCR-confirmed SARS-CoV-2 infection or an uninfected control (not recorded which). The CDR3 nucleotides are TGTGCCAGCAGTGTGGGGGCAATGGCGACCCAGTACTTC. Its translation: CASSVGAMATQYF.